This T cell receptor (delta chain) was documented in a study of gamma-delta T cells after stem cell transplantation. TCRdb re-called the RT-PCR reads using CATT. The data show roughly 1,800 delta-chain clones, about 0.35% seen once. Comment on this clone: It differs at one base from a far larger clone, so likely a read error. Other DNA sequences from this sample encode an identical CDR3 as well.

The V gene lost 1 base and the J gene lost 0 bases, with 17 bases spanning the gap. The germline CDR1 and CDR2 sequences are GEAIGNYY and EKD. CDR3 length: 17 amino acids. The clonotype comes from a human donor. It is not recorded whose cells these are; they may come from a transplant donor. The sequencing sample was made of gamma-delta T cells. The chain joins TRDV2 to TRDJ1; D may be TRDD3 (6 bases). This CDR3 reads CACDTISTGTYTDKLIF. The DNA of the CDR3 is TGTGCCTGTGACACAATATCTACTGGGACCTACACCGATAAACTCATCTTT.